This T cell receptor (beta chain) originates from a study of CD8 T cells in Susac syndrome. J was trimmed by 3 bases and V by 6 bases; bases with no gene match: 8. The CDR3 is 14 residues long. In germline, CDR1 is SEHNR, CDR2 FQNEAQ (reference sequence). After extraction with the RNeasy kit, roughly 0.45 to 1 ug of the RNA was reverse transcribed using random hexamers. Across 54 Vbeta and 13 Jbeta, immunoSEQ multiplex PCR amplified TCR beta CDR3. TCRdb recomputed calls from the immunoSEQ multiplex PCR reads with MiXCR, one row per CDR3 protein. The sample includes 160,000 or so distinct CDR3 sequences, 85% to 95% of them seen just once.

The sample was CD8+ T cells from PBMCs. The TCR originated in a human donor with multiple sclerosis. The chain combines TRBV7-9 with TRBJ2-7; 7 bases align to TRBD1. CDR3: CASRTTGTNYEQYF. DNA of the CDR3: TGTGCCAGCAGAACGACAGGGACGAACTACGAGCAGTACTTC.